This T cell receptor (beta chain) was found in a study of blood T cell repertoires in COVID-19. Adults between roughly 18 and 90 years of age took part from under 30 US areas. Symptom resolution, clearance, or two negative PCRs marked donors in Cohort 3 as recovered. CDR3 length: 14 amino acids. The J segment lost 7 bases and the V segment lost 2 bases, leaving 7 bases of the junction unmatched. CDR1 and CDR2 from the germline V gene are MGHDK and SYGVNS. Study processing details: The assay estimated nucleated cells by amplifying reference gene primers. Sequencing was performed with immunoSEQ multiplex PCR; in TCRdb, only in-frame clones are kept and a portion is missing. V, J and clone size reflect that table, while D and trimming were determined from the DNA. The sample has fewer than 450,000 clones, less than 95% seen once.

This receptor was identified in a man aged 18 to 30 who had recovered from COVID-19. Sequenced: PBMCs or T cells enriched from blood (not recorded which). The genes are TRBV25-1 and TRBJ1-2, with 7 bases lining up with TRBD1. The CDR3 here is CASSEGQGVAGYTF. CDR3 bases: TGTGCCAGCAGTGAAGGGCAGGGGGTAGCTGGCTACACCTTC.